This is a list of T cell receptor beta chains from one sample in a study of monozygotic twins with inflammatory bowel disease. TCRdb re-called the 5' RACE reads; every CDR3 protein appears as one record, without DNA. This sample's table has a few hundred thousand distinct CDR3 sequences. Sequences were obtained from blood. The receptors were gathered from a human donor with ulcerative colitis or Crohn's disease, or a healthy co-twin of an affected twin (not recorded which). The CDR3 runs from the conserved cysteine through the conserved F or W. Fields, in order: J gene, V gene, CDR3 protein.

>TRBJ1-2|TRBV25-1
CASARTGFYGYTF
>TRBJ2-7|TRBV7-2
CASSSRDTSYEQYF
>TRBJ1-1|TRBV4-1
CASSLQGALMNTEAFF
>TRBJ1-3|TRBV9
CASSETGRSGNTIYF
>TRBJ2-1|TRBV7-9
CASSFQEPLGRFF
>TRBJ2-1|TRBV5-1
CASSPETPLGEQFF
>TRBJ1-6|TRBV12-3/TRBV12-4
CASSLKGGGQKNSPLHF
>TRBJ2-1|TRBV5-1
CASRATQGPYNEQFF
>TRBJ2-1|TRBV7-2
CASMGLGGSNEQFF
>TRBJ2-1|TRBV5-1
CASSLATSGYSYNEQFF
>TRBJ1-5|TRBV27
CASSRRSNQPQHF
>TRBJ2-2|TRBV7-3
CASSLTGQTGELFF
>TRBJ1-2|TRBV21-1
CASSSRDSYGYTF
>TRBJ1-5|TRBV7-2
CASSLDSGGRVQPQHF
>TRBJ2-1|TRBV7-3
CASSITSASYNEQFF
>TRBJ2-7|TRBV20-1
CSARSDGGYEQYF
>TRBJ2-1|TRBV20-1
CSARDIAGAYNEQFF
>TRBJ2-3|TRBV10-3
CAISERNTDTQYF
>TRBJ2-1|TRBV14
CASSGEWGVTNEQFF
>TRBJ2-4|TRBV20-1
CSARDVDVIQYF
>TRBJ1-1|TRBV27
CASSLSPLWGEAFF
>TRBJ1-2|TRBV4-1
CASSPRETPDYGYTF
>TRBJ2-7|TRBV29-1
CSVAPGPYEQYF
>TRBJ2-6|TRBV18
CASSPPGSPGANVLTF
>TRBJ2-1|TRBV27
CASKKRTSYNEQFF
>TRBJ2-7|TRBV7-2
CASSLVPPGLAGIEQYF
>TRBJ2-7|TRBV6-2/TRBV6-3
CASSRTSGRSTYYEQYF
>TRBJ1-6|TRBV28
CASYQRDRSSYNSPLHF
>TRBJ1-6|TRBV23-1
CASSLASGVKESPLHF
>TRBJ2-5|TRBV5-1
CASSLTSGSGETQYF
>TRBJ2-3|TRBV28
CASSQVSTDTQYF
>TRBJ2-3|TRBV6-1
CAGRRSGSSTDTQYF
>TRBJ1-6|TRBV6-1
CASSPYRDSYNSPLHF
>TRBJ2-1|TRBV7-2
CASTTGGGYNEQFF
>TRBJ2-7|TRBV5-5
CASTRGRWGIYEQYF
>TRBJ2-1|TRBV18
CASSTNNEQFF
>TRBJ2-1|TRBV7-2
CASSLGTTAGEQFF
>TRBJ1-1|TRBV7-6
CASSSKVNRAANTEAFF
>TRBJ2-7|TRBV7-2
CASSLGWSSGTAYEQYF
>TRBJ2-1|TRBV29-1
CSVATSGRASKYNEQFF
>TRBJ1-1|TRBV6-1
CASKLGRPGAGRPEAFF
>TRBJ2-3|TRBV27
CTSSSLRGLGTDTQYF
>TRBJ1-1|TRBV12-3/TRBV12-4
CASGNGVETRAFF
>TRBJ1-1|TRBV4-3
CASSQGHAGALSTEAFF
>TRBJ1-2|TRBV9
CASSATPREGYTF
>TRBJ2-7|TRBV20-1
CSAREGRQGGYEQYF
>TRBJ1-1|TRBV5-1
CASSHPGPEAFF
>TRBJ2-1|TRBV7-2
CASRKGGREQFF